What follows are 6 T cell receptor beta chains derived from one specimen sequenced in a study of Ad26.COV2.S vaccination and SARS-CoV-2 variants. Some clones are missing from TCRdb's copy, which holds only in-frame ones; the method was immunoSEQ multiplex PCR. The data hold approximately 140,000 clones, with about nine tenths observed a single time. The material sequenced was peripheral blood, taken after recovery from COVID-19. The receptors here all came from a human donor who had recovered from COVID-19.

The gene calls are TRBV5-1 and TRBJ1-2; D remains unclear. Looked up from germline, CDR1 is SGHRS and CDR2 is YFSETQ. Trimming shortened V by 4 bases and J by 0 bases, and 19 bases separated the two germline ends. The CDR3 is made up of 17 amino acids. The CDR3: CASSPVSGPGANYGYTF. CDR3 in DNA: TGCGCCAGCAGCCCGGTGTCCGGGCCGGGAGCTAACTATGGCTACACCTTC.

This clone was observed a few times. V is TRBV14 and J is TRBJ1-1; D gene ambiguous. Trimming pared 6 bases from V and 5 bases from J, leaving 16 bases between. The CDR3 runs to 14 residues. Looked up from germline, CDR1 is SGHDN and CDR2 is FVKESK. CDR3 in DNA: TGTGCCAGCAGTGCAGCGACCCCGGCGACTGAAGCTTTCTTT. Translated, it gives CASSAATPATEAFF. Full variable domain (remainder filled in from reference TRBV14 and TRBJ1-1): EAGVTQFPSHSVIEKGQTVTLRCDPISGHDNLYWYRRVMGKEIKFLLHFVKESKQDESGMPNNRFLAERTGGTYSTLKVQPAELEDSGVYFCASSAATPATEAFFGQGTRLTVV.

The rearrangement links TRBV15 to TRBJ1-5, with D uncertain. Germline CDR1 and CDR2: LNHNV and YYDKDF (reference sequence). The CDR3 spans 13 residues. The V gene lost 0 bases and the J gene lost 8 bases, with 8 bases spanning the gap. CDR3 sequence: CATSRDVRKPQHF. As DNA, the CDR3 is TGTGCCACCAGCAGAGACGTGAGGAAGCCCCAGCATTTT.

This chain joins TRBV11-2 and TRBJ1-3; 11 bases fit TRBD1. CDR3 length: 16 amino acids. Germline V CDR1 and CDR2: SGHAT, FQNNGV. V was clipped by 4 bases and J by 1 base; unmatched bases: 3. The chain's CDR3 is CASSSGQGVSGNTIYF. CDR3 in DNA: TGTGCCAGCAGCTCGGGACAGGGGGTGTCTGGAAACACCATATATTTT.

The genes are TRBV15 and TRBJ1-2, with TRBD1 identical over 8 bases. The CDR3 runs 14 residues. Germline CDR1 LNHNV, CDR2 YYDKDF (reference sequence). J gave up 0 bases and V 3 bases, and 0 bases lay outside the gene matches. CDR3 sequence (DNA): TGTGCCACCAGCAGGGACAGGGCTAACTATGGCTACACCTTC. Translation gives CATSRDRANYGYTF.

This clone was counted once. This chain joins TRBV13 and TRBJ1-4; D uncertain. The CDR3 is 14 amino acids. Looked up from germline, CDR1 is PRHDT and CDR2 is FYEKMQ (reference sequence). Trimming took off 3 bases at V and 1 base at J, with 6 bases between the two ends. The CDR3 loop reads CASSFRETNEKLFF. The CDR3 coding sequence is TGTGCCAGCAGCTTTAGAGAAACTAATGAAAAACTGTTTTTT.